The 20 T cell receptor beta chains in this list originate from one sample, sequenced in a study of spatial heterogeneity in lung cancer. Time point given: sample taken at primary tumor resection. Sequencing was performed on whole RNA extracted from tumor and nontumor lung tissue, or from frozen PBMC, and the material was left unsorted. Each CDR3 protein gets one entry after TCRdb re-called the 5' RACE reads with MiXCR. The profile covers 10,000 to 12,000 distinct CDR3 sequences, with approximately 5% appearing a single time and 25% to 30% taken by the ten largest. Material: PBMCs, obtained at surgery. Receptors originate from a male donor with early-stage non-small cell lung cancer.

A single count supports this clonotype. The chain has TRBV28 and TRBJ2-1; 13 bases line up with TRBD2. J gave up 7 bases and V 3 bases, and 3 bases lay outside the gene matches. Germline V gives CDR1 MDHEN, CDR2 SYDVKM. The CDR3 has 15 amino acids. The CDR3: CASSLGTSGVNEQFF. CDR3 DNA: TGTGCCAGCAGTTTGGGGACTAGCGGGGTGAATGAGCAGTTCTTC.

This clonotype occurred many times. In nucleotides, the CDR3 is TGCAGCGCCGTAAGGACAATTGAAGCTTTCTTT. Translation: CSAVRTIEAFF. This chain links TRBV29-1 with TRBJ1-1; D is perhaps TRBD1 (5 bases). The CDR3 loop spans 11 amino acids. Deletions cut 7 bases from V and 7 bases from J, with 13 bases between. Germline V CDR1 and CDR2: SQVTM, ANQGSEA. The full variable domain, its missing parts supplied by reference TRBV29-1 and TRBJ1-1, is SAVISQKPSRDICQRGTSLTIQCQVDSQVTMMFWYRQQPGQSLTLIATANQGSEATYESGFVIDKFPISRPNLTFSTLTVSNMSPEDSSIYLCSAVRTIEAFFGQGTRLTVV.

The sample holds many counts of this clonotype. The chain combines TRBV19 with TRBJ1-5; maybe TRBD1 (5 bases). Trimming removed 5 bases at V and 2 bases at J, with 10 bases between. The CDR3 has 14 amino acids. Germline lookup yields CDR1 LNHDA and CDR2 SQIVND (reference sequence). CDR3 sequence reads: CASSGRGGNQPQHF. Written as DNA, the CDR3 is TGTGCCAGTAGTGGCCGGGGCGGCAATCAGCCCCAGCATTTT.

This clonotype occurred a few times. The chain combines TRBV11-2 with TRBJ2-3; D may be TRBD2 (6 bases). CDR1 SGHAT and CDR2 FQNNGV come from the germline V gene. This CDR3 contains 17 residues. V dropped 1 base and J dropped 0 bases, with 14 bases sitting between them. The CDR3 loop is CASSLGRNGGSTDTQYF. The CDR3 nucleotides read TGTGCCAGCAGCTTAGGTCGAAACGGGGGAAGCACAGATACGCAGTATTTT.

This clonotype was detected many times. This chain links TRBV3-1 with TRBJ1-1; no clear D gene. The CDR3 covers 14 residues. V lost 1 base and J 1 base, leaving 7 bases between the germline ends. CDR1 is LGHDT, CDR2 YNNKEL, per germline (reference sequence). The CDR3, as DNA: TGTGCCAGCAGCCAAGCTGTGGCGAACACTGAAGCTTTCTTT. Its protein product is CASSQAVANTEAFF.

V gene TRBV20-1 combines with J gene TRBJ2-7, with 7 bases fitting TRBD1. The CDR3 extends over 15 amino acids. J was trimmed by 0 bases and V by 6 bases; bases with no gene match: 11. Germline V gene data show CDR1 as DFQATT and CDR2 as SNEGSKA (reference sequence). Here the CDR3 DNA reads TGCAGTGCCCCACTTCGGGACAGAAGCTCCTACGAGCAGTACTTC. Its translation: CSAPLRDRSSYEQYF.

A few counts support this clonotype. The CDR3 region is CASRLRDRNTGELFF. The CDR3 region has the DNA TGTGCCAGCAGGCTCCGGGACAGAAACACCGGGGAGCTGTTTTTT. The rearrangement links TRBV28 to TRBJ2-2, with 7 positions matching TRBD1. Germline lookup yields CDR1 MDHEN and CDR2 SYDVKM. There are 15 residues in the CDR3. With 6 bases clipped from V and 2 bases from J, the junction kept 6 bases outside the gene matches.

This clonotype was seen at least ten times. V gene TRBV9 combines with J gene TRBJ1-1; the D is unclear. V was trimmed by 5 bases and J by 2 bases, leaving 10 bases between them. Germline loops: CDR1 SGDLS, CDR2 YYNGEE. This CDR3 contains 13 residues. The CDR3, as DNA: TGTGCCAGCAGTAAGAACAGTAACACTGAAGCTTTCTTT. It encodes CASSKNSNTEAFF.

Ten or more counts support this clonotype. The chain uses TRBV4-2 and TRBJ2-3, with D tentatively TRBD2 (7 bases). The V gene's germline CDR1 is LGHNA and CDR2 YNFKEQ. The V and J ends lost 1 base and 3 bases respectively, with 14 bases between them. This CDR3 region has 16 residues. DNA of the CDR3: TGTGCCAGCAGCCAAGCATCCGGGGGGCTGACAGATACGCAGTATTTT. Translating gives CASSQASGGLTDTQYF.

Ten or more counts support this clonotype. This chain links TRBV2 with TRBJ2-3, with TRBD2 identical over 7 bases. V shed 7 bases, J shed 4 bases, and the junction held 8 bases outside the gene matches. This CDR3 is built from 14 residues. CDR1 is SNHLY, CDR2 FYNNEI, per germline. The CDR3 is CASNYLRESDTQYF. CDR3 sequence (DNA): TGTGCCAGCAATTACTTGCGGGAGTCAGATACGCAGTATTTT.

This clonotype was picked up many times. This chain joins TRBV28 and TRBJ2-1, with D tentatively TRBD2 (5 bases). Trimming pared 8 bases from V and 6 bases from J, leaving 14 bases between. This CDR3 comprises 13 residues. CDR1 is MDHEN, CDR2 SYDVKM, per germline. The CDR3 sequence: CASLKPGSNEQFF. CDR3 bases: TGTGCCAGCCTCAAGCCGGGATCCAATGAGCAGTTCTTC.

There are many counts of this clonotype. The chain is built from TRBV18 and TRBJ2-7, with 7 bases aligning to TRBD1. The length of the CDR3 is 14 residues. Per the germline V gene, CDR1 is KGHSH and CDR2 is LQKENI. J was trimmed by 6 bases and V by 5 bases; bases with no gene match: 10. CDR3 sequence: CASSYRGLRGEQYF. Here the CDR3 DNA reads TGTGCCAGCTCATACAGGGGTTTACGAGGCGAGCAGTACTTC.

This clonotype counts as medium-sized. DNA for the CDR3: TGCAGCGTGCCCCTGGCCGGGGAGACCCAGTACTTC. Its protein product is CSVPLAGETQYF. The genes are TRBV29-1 and TRBJ2-5; D is unresolved. The germline CDR1 and CDR2 sequences are SQVTM and ANQGSEA. The V gene lost 6 bases and the J gene lost 5 bases, with 13 bases spanning the gap. The CDR3 covers 12 residues.

This clonotype occurred many times. This sequence joins TRBV3-1 and TRBJ2-7; D gene unclear. The length of the CDR3 is 13 residues. V dropped 3 bases and J dropped 7 bases, with 13 bases sitting between them. Germline V CDR1 and CDR2: LGHDT, YNNKEL (reference sequence). The DNA for the CDR3 is TGTGCCAGCAGCCAGGAGATCTTACTGGAGCAGTACTTC. The encoded protein is CASSQEILLEQYF.

This clonotype was counted ten times or more. This chain connects TRBV2 to TRBJ2-3, with 10 nucleotides matching TRBD2. The CDR3 covers 18 residues. From germline, CDR1 is SNHLY and CDR2 FYNNEI. V gave up 7 bases and J gave up 0 bases; unmatched junction bases: 13. CDR3 protein: CASTLGLAVPSSTDTQYF. The CDR3 DNA sequence: TGTGCCAGCACCCTAGGACTAGCGGTTCCTTCTAGCACAGATACGCAGTATTTT.

This clonotype qualifies as medium-sized. The rearrangement uses TRBV21-1 and TRBJ1-4. TRBV21-1 is termed a pseudogene. This CDR3 contains 9 residues. For the CDR3, the DNA is TGTGCCCCACAGGAAAAACTGTTTTTT. Residues: CAPQEKLFF.

This clonotype ranks as medium-sized. The gene calls are TRBV7-6 and TRBJ2-5; D tentatively reads TRBD1 or TRBD2 (5 bases each). V lost 1 base, J lost 5 bases, and 8 bases lay in between. The CDR3 has 13 amino acids. Germline V gene lookup returns CDR1 SGHVS and CDR2 FNYEAQ. In nucleotides, the CDR3 is TGTGCCAGCAGCTTAGAGGGACCGGAGACCCAGTACTTC. This codes for CASSLEGPETQYF.

This clonotype was found many times. J is TRBJ2-2 and V is TRBV29-1; D may match TRBD1 or TRBD2 (5 bases each). Deletions cut 6 bases from V and 4 bases from J, with 18 bases between. The CDR3 has 15 residues. Germline V gene data show CDR1 as SQVTM and CDR2 as ANQGSEA. CDR3 DNA: TGCAGCGTGACCGGGACCTCAGGCGGCACCGGGGAGCTGTTTTTT. As protein: CSVTGTSGGTGELFF.

Within the sample, this clonotype is medium-sized (0.01 to 0.1%). CDR3 region: CASSQQDRGDIQYF. DNA of the CDR3: TGCGCCAGCAGCCAACAAGACAGGGGTGACATTCAGTACTTC. V gene TRBV4-3 combines with J gene TRBJ2-4; 8 bases line up with TRBD1. CDR1 and CDR2 (germline): LGHNA, YSLEER. The junction had 5 bases not matched to a gene; V was cut back by 2 bases and J by 8 bases. This CDR3 contains 14 residues.

This clonotype was counted at least ten times. The rearrangement uses TRBV6-5 and TRBJ2-1; 7 bases fit TRBD1. This CDR3 spans 15 amino acids. The germline V gene has CDR1 MNHEY and CDR2 SVGAGI. The V segment lost 8 bases and the J segment 0 bases; nucleotides outside the gene matches: 7. CDR3 sequence (DNA): TGTGCCAGCCAGACAGGGCCAAGCTCCTACAATGAGCAGTTCTTC. Protein sequence: CASQTGPSSYNEQFF.